This T cell receptor (beta chain) was identified during a study of Ad26.COV2.S vaccination and SARS-CoV-2 variants. Turning to this clone: Its antigen is unknown.

Treatment reported: 19 received Ad26.COV2.S at low or high dose, single or two shots; about 5 received placebo; per-sample allocation not given. Samples were taken on day 63 after the first vaccine or placebo injection. The vaccine delivered Wuhan-strain SARS-CoV-2 spike through an Ad26 vector. Broader study findings: The study found similar non-spike TCR breadth in vaccine and placebo recipients.

TCRdb's table, derived via immunoSEQ multiplex PCR, lists solely in-frame clones and lacks some. Among about 680,000 clones listed, 80% to 90% were seen once. The V end was cut by 1 base, the J end by 0 bases, with 13 bases between. Germline V gene sequence: CDR1 MNHEY, CDR2 SVGEGT. CDR3 size: 17 residues. This receptor was taken from a person aged 18-65 years who received the Ad26.COV2.S COVID-19 vaccine or a placebo. The chain is built from TRBV6-2 or TRBV6-3 and TRBJ2-1, with TRBD2 as a possible D gene (5 bases). The sequencing here drew on peripheral blood, taken in a trial of Ad26.COV2.S vaccine versus placebo. As DNA, the CDR3 is TGTGCCAGCAGTTACTGGGCCGAGGGTAGCTCCTACAATGAGCAGTTCTTC. The encoded protein is CASSYWAEGSSYNEQFF.